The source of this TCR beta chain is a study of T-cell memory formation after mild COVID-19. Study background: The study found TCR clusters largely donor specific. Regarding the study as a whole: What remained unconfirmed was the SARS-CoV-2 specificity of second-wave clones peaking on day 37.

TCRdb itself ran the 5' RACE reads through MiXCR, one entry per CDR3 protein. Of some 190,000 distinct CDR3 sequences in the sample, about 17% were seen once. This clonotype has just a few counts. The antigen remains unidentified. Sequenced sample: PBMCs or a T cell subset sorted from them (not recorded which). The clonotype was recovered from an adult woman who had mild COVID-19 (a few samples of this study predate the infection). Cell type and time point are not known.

CDR3 nucleotides: TGTGCCAGCGGGGCCCACCCTGGCCCAACCTACGAGCAGTACTTC. Amino acids: CASGAHPGPTYEQYF. V usage is TRBV14 and J usage is TRBJ2-7, with D possibly TRBD1 on 5 matching bases. This CDR3 region has 15 residues. Per the germline V gene, CDR1 is SGHDN and CDR2 is FVKESK. Trimming took off 8 bases at V and 2 bases at J, with 19 bases between the two ends.